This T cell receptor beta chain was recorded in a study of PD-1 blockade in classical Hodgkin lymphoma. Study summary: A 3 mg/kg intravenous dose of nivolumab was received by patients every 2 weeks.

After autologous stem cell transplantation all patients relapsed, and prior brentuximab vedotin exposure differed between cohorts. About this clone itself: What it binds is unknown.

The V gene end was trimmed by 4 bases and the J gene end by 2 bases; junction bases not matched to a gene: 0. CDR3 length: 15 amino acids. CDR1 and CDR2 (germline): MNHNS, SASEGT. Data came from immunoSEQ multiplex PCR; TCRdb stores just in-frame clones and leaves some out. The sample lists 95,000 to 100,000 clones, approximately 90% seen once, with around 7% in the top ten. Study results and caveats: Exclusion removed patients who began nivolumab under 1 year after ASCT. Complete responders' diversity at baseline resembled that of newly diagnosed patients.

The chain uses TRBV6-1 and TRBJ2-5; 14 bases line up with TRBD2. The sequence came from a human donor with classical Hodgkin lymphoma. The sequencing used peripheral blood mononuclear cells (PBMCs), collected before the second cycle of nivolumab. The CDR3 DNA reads TGTGCCAGCAGTGGACTAGCGGGGGGGCAAGAGACCCAGTACTTC. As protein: CASSGLAGGQETQYF.